This T cell receptor beta chain came from a study of blood T cell repertoires in COVID-19. Background on the study: Acute and convalescent COVID-19 specimens originated in the United States, Italy and Spain. T cells, B-cell-depleted T cells, or PBMCs supplied cDNA or gDNA.

With 2 bases removed from V and 0 bases from J, the gap between germline ends came to 9 bases. Germline CDR1 reads SNHLY; CDR2 reads FYNNEI. The CDR3 is 15 amino acids. As originally analysed: The assay estimated nucleated cells by amplifying reference gene primers. The protocol was immunoSEQ multiplex PCR, while the TCRdb copy is restricted to in-frame clones and leaves out a portion. Clonal size and the V and J genes are those of that table, whereas D and trimming came from the DNA. The sample includes approximately 150,000 clones, over 75% of them seen just once. The sequence came from a woman aged 45-60 years with acute or convalescent COVID-19. The chain employs TRBV2 and TRBJ2-3, with a possible D match to TRBD2 (6 bases). The sample comprised peripheral blood. The chain's CDR3 is CASSETGVSTDTQYF. CDR3 DNA: TGTGCCAGCAGTGAAACGGGGGTTAGCACAGATACGCAGTATTTT.